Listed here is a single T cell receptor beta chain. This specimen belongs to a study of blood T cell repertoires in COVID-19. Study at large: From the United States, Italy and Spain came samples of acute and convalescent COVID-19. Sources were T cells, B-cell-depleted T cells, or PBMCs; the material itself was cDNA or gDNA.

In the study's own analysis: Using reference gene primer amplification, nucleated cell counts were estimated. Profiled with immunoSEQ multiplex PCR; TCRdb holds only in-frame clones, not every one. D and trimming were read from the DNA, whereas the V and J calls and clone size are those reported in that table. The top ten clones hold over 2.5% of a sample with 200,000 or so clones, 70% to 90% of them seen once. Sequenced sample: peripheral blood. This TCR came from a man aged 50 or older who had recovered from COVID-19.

The CDR3 nucleotides read TGTGCCAGCAGCGGAGCTGGAACAGATACGCAGTATTTT. It specifies CASSGAGTDTQYF. The J gene is TRBJ2-3, the V gene TRBV3-1 (or the pseudogene TRBV3-2); D not resolved. The ends were cut back, 5 bases at V and 3 bases at J, with 9 bases in the middle. The V gene's germline CDR1 is LGHDT and CDR2 YNNKEL (reference sequence). There are 13 residues in the CDR3.